The sequence of this T cell receptor (beta chain) was determined in a study of cytomegalovirus exposure and HLA in healthy donors (dated by TCRdb to between 2016 and 2019). General notes on the study: In an earlier analysis of 550 to 750 of the donors, approximately 300 Gb of sequence data and approximately 120 million unique TCR beta sequences from 180 million or so T cells were reported. Alongside the repertoire data, information on donor age, sex, ethnicity and CMV serostatus was compiled. The study aimed to test whether signatures of past pathogen exposure could be identified by cataloging public T cell receptors. The T cell repertoires of 666 subjects were profiled by immunosequencing and related to cytomegalovirus serostatus. A later analysis re-examined previously published TCR beta repertoires from several hundred donors and added high-resolution HLA genotyping to investigate patterns of TCR occurrence. The study combined high-throughput TCR immunosequencing, statistical association of individual TCRs with disease status, and machine learning to predict cytomegalovirus infection status. In a later genetic analysis, genome-wide SNP genotypes for about three fifths of the roughly 670 donors were used, and that subset was treated as a discovery cohort. Typing coverage varied by locus: roughly 620-640 donors for A, B, C, DRB1 and DQB1; roughly 500 for DQA1; more than 600 for DPA1; approximately 450 for DPB1. The later analysis used no new phenotypic data to find candidate immune exposures, relying instead on TCR beta sequences and their occurrence across donors. Several DR-DQ haplotypes were handled as single units for association and clustering, since linkage in the cohort was strong. Every discovery cohort repertoire had been produced on one sequencing platform. Across around 400 genotyped donors of the cohort, an average of approximately 220,000 unique TCR beta nucleotide sequences per donor were sequenced, and approximately 19% of those sequences were non-productive. Along with the approximately 600-subject first cohort, a separate validation cohort of about 110 different subjects was used. Roughly 300 gigabases of sequencing data and roughly 81 million unique TCR sequences made up an early release that covered some 640 HLA-typed donors. Of the roughly 400 genotyped donors, about 80% fell in the genetic ancestry cluster associated with self-reported Caucasian donors. Both class I and class II loci were covered by HLA typing, at four-digit resolution. To decide whether each TCR beta V gene segment behaved as functional or pseudogenic, an earlier analysis of several hundred of the donors relied on high-throughput TCR beta sequencing.

Receptor amplification or capture employed the immunoSEQ multiplex PCR assay. For the multiplex PCR, a mixture combining 60 forward primers for TCR Vbeta segments and 13 reverse primers for TCR Jbeta segments was used. The CDR3 region of rearranged TCR beta genes was amplified from genomic DNA with a multiplex PCR assay. The Illumina HiSeq System was used to sequence the amplified TCR beta libraries as 87-base-pair reads. Under the source paper's analysis protocol: A later analysis counted some 80 million unique TCR beta chains across the 666 repertoires, and 10 million to 11 million of these chains were shared by at least two donors. Raw reads were error-corrected and collapsed into unique sequences with a nearest-neighbor algorithm that merged closely related sequences to remove PCR and sequencing errors. V, D and J gene segments were assigned by aligning CDR3 sequences to IMGT reference sequences. Each retained sequence needed at least a six-nucleotide match to both a V gene segment and a J gene segment. Rearrangements were classified as productive when the CDR3 lacked stop codons and remained in frame with V and J, and all other rearrangements were classified as non-productive. Following IMGT convention, CDR3 was defined as the stretch from the second conserved V-encoded cysteine up to the conserved J-encoded phenylalanine. Sequences without an unambiguous match to a single V gene segment were excluded from the earlier analysis of several hundred of the donors. An earlier analysis of fewer than 650 of the donors classified V segments as functional when productive rearrangements were above 56.7% and as segregating when the standard deviation between donors was above 5%. A statistical classification framework was built for diagnosing cytomegalovirus status from the catalog of TCR beta chain sequences. V and J gene assignment, in a later analysis, came from comparing TCR nucleotide sequences with IMGT/GENE-DB human TR gene sequences. A later analysis assigned CDR3 sequences and most-parsimonious VDJ recombination scenarios with the TCRdist pipeline. In a later analysis, every TCR beta chain was defined by the combination of its CDR3 amino acid sequence and its V-gene family, and reads without a unique V-gene family were dropped. A later analysis removed several hundred highly shared, low-generation-probability nucleotide sequences to deal with suspected cross-contamination and a sequencing artifact. In a later analysis, a clonal expansion index was calculated for each public chain from normalized within-repertoire ranks of inferred template counts. In a later analysis, generation probabilities were computed using a VDJ recombination model fitted to out-of-frame rearrangements, and the results were checked against IGoR. In a later analysis, TCR-TCR, TCR-HLA and TCR-CMV co-occurrence was scored with hypergeometric tests, and a repertoire-size bias correction was applied to TCR pairs. In a later analysis, false discovery rates were estimated by permuting HLA or CMV assignments 20 times. In a later analysis, co-occurring TCRs were grouped using DBSCAN, with TCRdist sequence similarity added in when clustering inside HLA-allele-positive subsets. Repertoires with fewer than 30,000 or more than 120,000 public chains were left out of co-occurrence clustering, as were about five repertoires with anomalous nucleotide sharing. Not all clones reach the TCRdb copy of this immuneACCESS table, which keeps in-frame sequences only. Checked studies attribute under half of the gap to unresolved V genes and leave the rest unexplained. V, J and clone size were drawn from that table, and D and trimming were deduced from the DNA. The sample table records some 170,000 clones; around 69% of these occur just once. In total, the top ten clones hold about 1.3% of the sample.

Details on this clone: The antigen this receptor binds is unknown. Base qualities are missing; no much larger clone stands one base away.

Overall study results and their limits: In vitro tests confirmed that a few of the cytomegalovirus-associated TCR beta chains recognize cytomegalovirus antigens. A later analysis found that HLA-associated TCR beta chains were more clonally expanded and had lower generation probabilities than equally common non-associated chains. A total of 164 TCR beta chains were listed by the study as associated with cytomegalovirus. Compared with the roughly 710-donor mean, donors in an Asian-associated ancestry cluster had fewer N-insertions in productive TCRs, according to a later genetic analysis. Linkage disequilibrium might explain the correlated functional status among segregating V segments, but an unknown experimental factor could not be ruled out. A further reported finding was that TCR beta sequences accurately predicted the HLA-A and HLA-B alleles for most subjects in the first cohort. In a later genetic analysis, a missense DCLRE1C variant was associated with V-gene and J-gene trimming of TCR beta chains, and the association was replicated in an independent cohort. Most CMV-associated TCR beta chains appeared to be HLA-restricted in a later analysis, and the HLA associations seemed to be driven largely by CMV exposure. Most TCR sequences were observed very rarely across donors, whereas some public TCRs were present in many individuals. In an earlier analysis of about 600 of the donors, most TCR beta V segments appeared in productive rearrangements about 90% or about 30% of the time, broadly matching IMGT annotations. A later analysis found that TCR association rates varied across HLA loci, with DRB1 alleles showing the most associated TCRs and HLA-C alleles the fewest. CMV serostatus was the only immune exposure information available for the cohort. The earlier analysis of around 600 of the donors excluded some 15 rarely observed V segments, including chromosome 9 orphons, because counts were too low. The classifier was reported to diagnose cytomegalovirus status with high specificity and sensitivity in both the original and validation cohorts. The cohort was sequenced for TCR beta chains only, and without alpha or paired-chain data the features that could be detected were limited. Because HLA typing was unavailable for some donors at each locus, only the typed subset was used in association tests. Sequencing depth was assumed to be roughly uniform across donors in the presence/absence analyses, though that assumption may not hold. A later analysis associated 16,951 TCR beta sequences with specific HLA alleles at a false discovery rate of 0.05. A cluster of highly shared sequence variants was judged likely to be a technical artifact of the sequencing pipeline. According to the authors, the approach could potentially be generalized to other disease states and immunological phenotypes. When HLA alleles, especially DR and DQ, strongly co-occurred, TCR associations were difficult to assign to individual alleles. Several of the top co-occurrence clusters appeared to be linked to parvovirus B19, influenza, CMV and Epstein-Barr virus, according to a later analysis.

In total, roughly 670 healthy bone marrow donors made up the cohort. Cohort members were all nominally healthy when sampled, although unrecorded immune exposures were likely present. The donor was CMV seronegative and was included in the group of a few hundred seronegative cohort members. A peripheral blood sample was provided by each donor, and peripheral blood mononuclear cells were used for TCR beta sequencing. Genomic DNA was extracted from the blood cell samples with the Qiagen DNeasy Blood Extraction Kit. Sequenced sample: PBMCs. This sequence originates from a man aged 55 to 70 in good health and CMV-seronegative.

The DNA sequence is as follows: TGCAGTGCTAGAGCAGGGGGCTCAGCTTTCTTT. It encodes CSARAGGSAFF. Recombination connected TRBV20-1 to TRBJ1-1, and 8 junction bases match TRBD1. The germline V and J ends show losses of 1 base and 10 bases respectively, and no gene match explains 2 bases of the junction. Reading the germline V gene (reference sequence) gives CDR1 DFQATT and CDR2 SNEGSKA. Spanning cysteine to phenylalanine, the CDR3 consists of 11 amino acids. Solely the CDR3 DNA is kept, with 33 bases framed from the first base.